These 5 T cell receptor beta chains were sequenced from one sample in a study of HIV-infected patients and healthy controls. Reverse transcription used 500 to 550 ng RNA and constant-region primers for alpha and beta. Each of the alpha and beta chains got its own library through chain-specific third strand synthesis with indices. TCRdb independently ran MiXCR on the 5' RACE reads; one entry per CDR3 protein. The sample shows about 5,000 distinct CDR3 sequences, 20% of them seen only once. Antiretroviral therapy had run roughly three months, about 14 weeks, before follow-up blood collection. Whole blood was used without fractionation, so all unsorted peripheral T cells were included. Specimen: blood, collected during antiretroviral therapy. All receptors come from an adult with HIV infection.

This clonotype was found many times. The CDR3 region is CASSLGVLWPNVLTF. CDR3 sequence (DNA): TGCGCCAGCAGCTTGGGGGTGCTATGGCCCAACGTCCTGACTTTC. V usage is TRBV5-1 and J usage is TRBJ2-6; D not resolved. The CDR3 covers 15 residues. The ends were cut back, 0 bases at V and 8 bases at J, with 12 bases in the middle. CDR1 is SGHRS and CDR2 is YFSETQ in the germline V gene.

Sample share makes this clonotype medium-sized. This chain uses TRBV6-1 with TRBJ2-3; D is ambiguous. This CDR3 is 14 amino acids long. V shed 3 bases and J shed 0 bases, with 7 bases lying between them. CDR1 MNHNS and CDR2 SASEGT come from the germline V gene. Here the CDR3 reads CASSDLSSTDTQYF. The CDR3 nucleotides read TGTGCCAGCAGTGACTTGTCCAGCACAGATACGCAGTATTTT.

This clonotype was counted at least ten times. The chain combines TRBV7-2 with TRBJ2-1; 9 bases agree with TRBD1. Per the germline V gene, CDR1 is SGHTA and CDR2 is FQGNSA. CDR3 length: 16 residues. Unmatched junction bases numbered 8, after V lost 2 bases and J lost 6 bases. CDR3: CASSLIVGQGINEQFF. CDR3 nucleotide sequence: TGTGCCAGCAGCTTAATCGTTGGACAGGGGATCAATGAGCAGTTCTTC.

Sample share makes this clonotype medium-sized. This chain's CDR3 is CASSVDGAGNGELFF. The CDR3 DNA follows: TGTGCCAGCAGCGTAGATGGGGCCGGCAACGGGGAGCTGTTTTTT. The chain has TRBV9 and TRBJ2-2, with TRBD1 as a possible D gene (5 bases). This CDR3 has 15 amino acids. V was cut by 0 bases and J by 7 bases, with 13 bases left in between. In germline, CDR1 is SGDLS, CDR2 YYNGEE.

As concerns this clonotype: A much larger clone differs by one base, so this may be a read error. This chain connects TRBV6-6 to TRBJ1-4, with a tentative D call TRBD1 (5 bases). Germline CDR1 MNHNY, CDR2 SVGAGI (reference sequence). The CDR3 is 15 residues long. Trimming took 8 bases from V and 14 from J, leaving 27 bases between them. CDR3 region: CASRLPWGEMDLLFF. The CDR3 nucleotides read TGTGCCAGCCGGCTCCCCTGGGGGGAAATGGATCTTCTGTTTTTT.